The present TCR beta chain was sequenced within a study of control samples from healthy donors and cancer patients. CDR1 is SQVTM and CDR2 is ANQGSEA in the germline V gene. The trim removed 3 bases at V and 6 bases at J, leaving 15 bases unmatched. This CDR3 is 17 amino acids long. Libraries were prepared by immunoSEQ multiplex PCR; TCRdb keeps only in-frame clonotypes and omits some of them. The sample has over 50,000 clones; about 80% are singletons. V is TRBV29-1 and J is TRBJ2-1; 9 bases map to TRBD1. This sequence was found in a man between 65 and 85 years old in good health. The sequenced sample consisted of blood. The CDR3 DNA reads as TGCAGCGTTGACTCGCCACCCAACAGGGGGCAGTTCAATGAGCAGTTCTTC. This encodes CSVDSPPNRGQFNEQFF.